Listed here are 6 T cell receptor beta chains from one sample, sequenced in a study of cytomegalovirus exposure and HLA in healthy donors. Vbeta (60) and Jbeta (13) primers were used in the PCR. Only in-frame clones appear in the TCRdb table, and some are missing; sequencing was by immunoSEQ multiplex PCR. The sample lists about 97,000 clones, roughly 74% occurring once. Specimen: PBMCs. The origin of the receptors is a woman aged 40-49 years in good health and CMV-seronegative.

The V call is TRBV7-8, the J call TRBJ2-5; the match to TRBD1 covers 9 bases. The junction had 27 bases not matched to a gene; V was cut back by 4 bases and J by 3 bases. Germline assignment: CDR1 SGHVS and CDR2 FQNEAQ. The CDR3 sequence is 22 residues long. The CDR3 loop reads CASSWATGVRRRDRVKEETQYF. The CDR3 coding sequence is TGTGCCAGCAGCTGGGCTACTGGTGTCCGAAGGCGGGACAGGGTTAAGGAAGAGACCCAGTACTTC.

This clone has only a few counts. The J gene is TRBJ2-5, the V gene TRBV5-1; a weak D match, TRBD1 (6 bases). CDR1 SGHRS and CDR2 YFSETQ come from the germline V gene. Trimming cost V 1 base and J 3 bases, with 10 bases left between them. The length of the CDR3 is 14 residues. DNA for the CDR3: TGCGCCAGCAGCTTGAGAAGGGACAAAGAGACCCAGTACTTC. The encoded protein is CASSLRRDKETQYF.

The genes are TRBV7-2 and TRBJ1-5; tentatively, D is TRBD1 (5 bases). The CDR3 is made up of 15 amino acids. The germline V gene has CDR1 SGHTA and CDR2 FQGNSA. Trimming stripped 1 base from V and 3 bases from J, with 10 bases between. CDR3 region: CASSLVSGSNQPQHF. The CDR3 bases are TGTGCCAGCAGCTTAGTATCAGGGTCCAATCAGCCCCAGCATTTT. Full variable domain (missing parts from reference TRBV7-2 and TRBJ1-5): GAGVSQSPSNKVTEKGKDVELRCDPISGHTALYWYRQSLGQGLEFLIYFQGNSAPDKSGLPSDRFSAERTGGSVSTLTIQRTQQEDSAVYLCASSLVSGSNQPQHFGDGTRLSIL.

The genes are TRBV5-4 and TRBJ2-2; 9 nucleotides line up with TRBD1. This CDR3 region has 15 residues. CDR1 SGHNT and CDR2 YYREEE come from the germline V gene (reference sequence). V lost 6 bases to trimming and J lost 2 bases; unmatched junction nucleotides: 5. The CDR3 here is CASTMDRGNTGELFF. CDR3 in DNA: TGTGCCAGCACGATGGACAGGGGTAACACCGGGGAGCTGTTTTTT.

The chain couples TRBV27 to TRBJ2-1, with 9 bases lining up with TRBD2. The germline V gene has CDR1 MNHEY and CDR2 SMNVEV (reference sequence). This CDR3 has 14 amino acids. The V segment lost 5 bases and the J segment 10 bases; nucleotides outside the gene matches: 9. Here the CDR3 DNA reads TGTGCCAGCAGTCTCATAGCGGGAGCCTTCGAGCAGTTCTTC. It codes for CASSLIAGAFEQFF.

The V gene is TRBV9, the J gene TRBJ2-2; 7 nucleotides align to TRBD2. The V and J ends lost 3 bases and 5 bases, in that order; junction bases with no gene match: 10. The CDR3 spans 16 residues. The germline gives CDR1 SGDLS, CDR2 YYNGEE. The CDR3 spells CASSAEGRERTGELFF. DNA for the CDR3: TGTGCCAGCAGCGCCGAGGGGCGGGAGCGGACCGGGGAGCTGTTTTTT.